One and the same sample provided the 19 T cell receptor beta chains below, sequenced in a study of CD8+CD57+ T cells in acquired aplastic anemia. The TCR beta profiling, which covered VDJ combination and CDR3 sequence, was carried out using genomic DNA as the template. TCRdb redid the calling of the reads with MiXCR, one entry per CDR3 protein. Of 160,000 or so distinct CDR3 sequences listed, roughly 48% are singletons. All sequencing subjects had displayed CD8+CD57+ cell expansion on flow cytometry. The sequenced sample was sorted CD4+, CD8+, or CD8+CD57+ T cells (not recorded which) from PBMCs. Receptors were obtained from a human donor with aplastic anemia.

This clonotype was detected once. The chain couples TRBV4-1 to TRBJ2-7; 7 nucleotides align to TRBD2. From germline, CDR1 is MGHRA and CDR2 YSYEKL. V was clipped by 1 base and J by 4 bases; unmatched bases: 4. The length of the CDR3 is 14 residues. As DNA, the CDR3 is TGCGCCAGCAGCCAAGCCCAGGGAGGGTACGAGCAGTACGTC. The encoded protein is CASSQAQGGYEQYV.

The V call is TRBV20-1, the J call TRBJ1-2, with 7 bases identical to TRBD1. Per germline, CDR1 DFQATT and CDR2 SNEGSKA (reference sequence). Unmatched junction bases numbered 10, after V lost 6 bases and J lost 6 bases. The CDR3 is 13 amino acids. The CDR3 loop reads CSAVARGYDGYTF. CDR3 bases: TGCAGTGCCGTAGCCAGGGGGTACGATGGCTACACCTTC.

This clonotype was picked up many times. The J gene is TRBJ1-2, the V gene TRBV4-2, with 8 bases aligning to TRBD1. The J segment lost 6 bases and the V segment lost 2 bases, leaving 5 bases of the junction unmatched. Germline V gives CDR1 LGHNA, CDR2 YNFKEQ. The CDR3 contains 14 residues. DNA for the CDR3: TGTGCCAGCAGCCAACAGGGGGCTGTCGATGGCTACACCTTC. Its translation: CASSQQGAVDGYTF.

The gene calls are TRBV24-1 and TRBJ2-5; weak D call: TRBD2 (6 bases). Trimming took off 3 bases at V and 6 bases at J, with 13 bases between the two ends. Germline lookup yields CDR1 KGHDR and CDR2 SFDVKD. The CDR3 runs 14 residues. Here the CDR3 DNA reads TGTGCCACCAGTGATCCTAGGGGCGGGAAGACCCAGTACTTC. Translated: CATSDPRGGKTQYF.

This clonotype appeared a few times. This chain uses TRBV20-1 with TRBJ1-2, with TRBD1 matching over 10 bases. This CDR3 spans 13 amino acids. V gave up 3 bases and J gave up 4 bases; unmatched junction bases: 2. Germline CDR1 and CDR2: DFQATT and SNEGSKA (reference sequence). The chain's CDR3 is CSARWDRGYGYTF. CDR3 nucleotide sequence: TGCAGTGCTAGGTGGGACAGGGGCTATGGCTACACCTTC.

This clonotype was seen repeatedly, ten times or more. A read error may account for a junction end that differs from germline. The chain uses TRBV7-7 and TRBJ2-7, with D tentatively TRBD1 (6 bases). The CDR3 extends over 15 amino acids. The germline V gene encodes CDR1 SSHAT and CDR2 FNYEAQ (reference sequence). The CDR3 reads CASSPGVGGSYEQYF. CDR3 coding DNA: TGTGCTAGCAGCCCAGGGGTAGGGGGCTCCTACGAGCAGTACTTC.

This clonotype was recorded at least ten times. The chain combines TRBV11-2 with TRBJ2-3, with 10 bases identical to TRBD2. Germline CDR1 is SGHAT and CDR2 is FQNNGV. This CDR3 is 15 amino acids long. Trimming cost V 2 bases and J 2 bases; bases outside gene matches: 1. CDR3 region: CASSLTSGNTDTQYF. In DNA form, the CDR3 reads TGTGCCAGCAGCTTAACTAGCGGGAACACAGATACGCAGTATTTT.

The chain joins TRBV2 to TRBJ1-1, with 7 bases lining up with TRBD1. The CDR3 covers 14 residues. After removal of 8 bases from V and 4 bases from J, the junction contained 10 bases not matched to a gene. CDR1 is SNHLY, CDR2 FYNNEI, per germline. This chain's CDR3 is CASLEQGMSTEAFF. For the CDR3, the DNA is TGTGCCAGCTTAGAACAGGGGATGAGCACTGAAGCTTTCTTT.

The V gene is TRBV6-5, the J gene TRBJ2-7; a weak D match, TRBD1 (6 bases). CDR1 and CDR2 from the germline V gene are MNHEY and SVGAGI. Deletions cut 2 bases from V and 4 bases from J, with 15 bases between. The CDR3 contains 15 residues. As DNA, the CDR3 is TGTGCCAGCAGTTACGAGGCAGGGGAAGGTTACGAGCAGTACTTC. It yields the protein CASSYEAGEGYEQYF.

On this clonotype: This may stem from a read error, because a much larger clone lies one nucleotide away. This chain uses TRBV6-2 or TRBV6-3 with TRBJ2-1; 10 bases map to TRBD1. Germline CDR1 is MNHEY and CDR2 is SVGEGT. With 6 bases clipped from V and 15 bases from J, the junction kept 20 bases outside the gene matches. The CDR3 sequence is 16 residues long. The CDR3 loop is CASRSSTGGASPPWFF. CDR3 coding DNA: TGTGCCAGCAGGTCGTCGACAGGGGGCGCATCCCCACCGTGGTTCTTC.

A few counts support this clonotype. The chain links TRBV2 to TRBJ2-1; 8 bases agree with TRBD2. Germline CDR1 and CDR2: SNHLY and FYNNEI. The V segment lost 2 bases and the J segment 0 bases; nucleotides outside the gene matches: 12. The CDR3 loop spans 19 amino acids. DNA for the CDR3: TGTGCCAGCAGTGAACTCCCTCCCACTAGCGGCGGCTCCTACAATGAGCAGTTCTTC. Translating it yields CASSELPPTSGGSYNEQFF.

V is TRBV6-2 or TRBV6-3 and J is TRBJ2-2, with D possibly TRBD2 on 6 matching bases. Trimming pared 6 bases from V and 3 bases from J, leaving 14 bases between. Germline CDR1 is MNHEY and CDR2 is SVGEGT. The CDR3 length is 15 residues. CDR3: CASRPRDFYTGELFF. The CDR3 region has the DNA TGTGCCAGCAGACCCCGGGACTTCTACACCGGGGAGCTGTTTTTT.

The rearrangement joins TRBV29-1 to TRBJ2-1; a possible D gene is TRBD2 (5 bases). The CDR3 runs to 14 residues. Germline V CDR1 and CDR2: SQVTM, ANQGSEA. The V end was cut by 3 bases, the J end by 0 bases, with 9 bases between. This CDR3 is CSVEFGDSYNEQFF. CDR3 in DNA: TGCAGCGTTGAGTTCGGGGACTCCTACAATGAGCAGTTCTTC.

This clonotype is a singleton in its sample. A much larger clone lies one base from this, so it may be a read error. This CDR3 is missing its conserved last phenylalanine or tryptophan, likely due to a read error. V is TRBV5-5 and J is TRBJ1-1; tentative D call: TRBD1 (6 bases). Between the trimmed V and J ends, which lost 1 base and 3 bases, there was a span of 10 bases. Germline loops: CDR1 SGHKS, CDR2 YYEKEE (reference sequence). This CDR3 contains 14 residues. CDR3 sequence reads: CASSLQGIDTEAFS. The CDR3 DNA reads TGTGCCAGCAGCTTGCAGGGGATTGACACTGAAGCTTTCTCT.

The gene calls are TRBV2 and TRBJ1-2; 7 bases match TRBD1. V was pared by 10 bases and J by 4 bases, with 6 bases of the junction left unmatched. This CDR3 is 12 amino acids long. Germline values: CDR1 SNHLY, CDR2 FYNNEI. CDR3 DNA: TGTGCCAACGACAGGGAGGGCTATGGCTACACCTTC. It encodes CANDREGYGYTF.

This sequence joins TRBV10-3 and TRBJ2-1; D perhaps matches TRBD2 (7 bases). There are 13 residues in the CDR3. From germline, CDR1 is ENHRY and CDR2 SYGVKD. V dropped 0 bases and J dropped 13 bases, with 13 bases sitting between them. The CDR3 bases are TGTGCCATCAGTGAGTCCTCGGGGGGCGTACAGTTCTTC. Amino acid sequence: CAISESSGGVQFF.

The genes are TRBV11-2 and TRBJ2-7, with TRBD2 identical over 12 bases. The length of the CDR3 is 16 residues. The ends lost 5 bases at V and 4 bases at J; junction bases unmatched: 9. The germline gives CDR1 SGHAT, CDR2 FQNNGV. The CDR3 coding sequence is TGTGCCAGCAGCCAAGATTCCACTAGCGGGGGGTACGAGCAGTACTTC. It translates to CASSQDSTSGGYEQYF.

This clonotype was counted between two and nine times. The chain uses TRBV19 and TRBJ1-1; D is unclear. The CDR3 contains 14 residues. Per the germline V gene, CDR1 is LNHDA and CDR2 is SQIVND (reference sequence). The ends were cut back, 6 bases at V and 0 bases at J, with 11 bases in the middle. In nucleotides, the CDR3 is TGTGCCAGTAGAAGGGAGCTTATGAACACTGAAGCTTTCTTT. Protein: CASRRELMNTEAFF.

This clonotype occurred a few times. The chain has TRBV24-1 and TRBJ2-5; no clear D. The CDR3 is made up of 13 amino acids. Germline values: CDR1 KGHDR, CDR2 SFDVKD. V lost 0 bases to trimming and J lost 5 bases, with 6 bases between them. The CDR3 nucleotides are TGTGCCACCAGTGATTTGGACACGGAGACCCAGTACTTC. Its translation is CATSDLDTETQYF.